The clone carrying this T cell receptor (beta chain) was seen more than once but under ten times. This entry belongs to a study of cytomegalovirus exposure and HLA in healthy donors. With V trimmed by 2 bases and J by 8 bases, 12 bases remained unmatched. The CDR3 is 16 residues long. CDR1 and CDR2 from the germline V gene are SQVTM and ANQGSEA. This PCR relied on a set of 60 Vbeta primers and 13 Jbeta primers. The repertoire was sequenced with immunoSEQ multiplex PCR; TCRdb's copy has only in-frame clones and lacks some. The sample lists about 150,000 clones; 60% to 80% were seen once. The chain uses TRBV29-1 and TRBJ2-1, with 10 bases matching TRBD2. Sequenced input: PBMCs. The TCR sequence derives from a man under 40 in good health and CMV-seropositive. DNA for the CDR3: TGCAGCGTTGAAAAGCGGGAGGGCCCGGCAGGGTATGAGCAGTTCTTC. This gives the protein CSVEKREGPAGYEQFF.